The present T cell receptor beta chain was sequenced within a study of human T cells and chemical hapten exposure. Study observations and caveats: Unchanged with DPC sensitization were TCRs above 1 in 1000 frequency. Significantly greater numbers of large CDR3 similarity clusters came from expanded TCRs than from controls. Positively correlated with patch test score were the counts of PT1 expanded TCRs.

Documented time point: patch test 1, 2 weeks after DPC sensitization. The treatment: therapeutic diphenylcyclopropenone sensitization with weekly scalp DPC. Each CDR3 protein gets one entry after TCRdb re-called the RACE reads with MiXCR. The profile shows some 83,000 distinct CDR3 sequences, over 8.5% of them singletons. The CDR3 contains 13 residues. V lost 3 bases, J lost 1 base, and 6 bases lay in between. The germline V gene encodes CDR1 LGHDT and CDR2 YNNKEL (reference sequence). For this clonotype: Its antigen is as yet unknown.

The gene calls are TRBV3-1 and TRBJ1-1, with a tentative D call TRBD1 (5 bases). The source is a woman aged 50 to 60 with alopecia areata. Some clones in this sample may be carry-over from other donors' samples. This specimen was whole blood, taken in connection with sensitization to the hapten diphenylcyclopropenone (DPC). CDR3 protein: CASSHRENTEAFF. The CDR3 DNA sequence: TGTGCCAGCAGCCACAGGGAGAACACTGAAGCTTTCTTT.